Listed below are T cell receptor beta chains from one sample, sequenced in a study of blood T cell repertoires in COVID-19. Assay used: immunoSEQ multiplex PCR; TCRdb lists only in-frame clones, some missing. Of about 290,000 clones in the sample, roughly nine tenths were seen once. The specimen was PBMCs or T cells enriched from blood (not recorded which). Receptors originate from a woman in her thirties or forties who had recovered from COVID-19. Both conserved end residues are part of each CDR3. The D gene is left open where the match is weak. The size field is filled for only some rows; it gives once, few, many or a size class.

V	J	size	D	CDR3	DNA
TRBV19	TRBJ2-6	-	TRBD2	CASSPGASGAGNSGANVLTF	TGTGCCAGTAGTCCCGGGGCTAGCGGGGCCGGAAACTCTGGGGCCAACGTCCTGACTTTC
TRBV29-1	TRBJ2-7	-	TRBD1	CSADRGPDEQYF	TGCAGCGCCGACAGGGGGCCCGACGAGCAGTACTTC
TRBV4-1	TRBJ2-3	few	TRBD2	CASRTGTSGFSDTQYF	TGCGCCAGCAGGACCGGGACTAGCGGGTTCTCAGATACGCAGTATTTT
TRBV6-5	TRBJ1-4	once	-	CASSYSRGGREKLFF	TGTGCCAGCAGTTACTCGAGGGGAGGCAGGGAAAAACTGTTTTTT
TRBV19	TRBJ1-2	-	TRBD1	CAARGTWTGLGGYTF	TGTGCCGCAAGAGGCACCTGGACAGGCCTGGGTGGCTACACCTTC
TRBV19	TRBJ2-3	-	-	CASSGFGTTTDTQYF	TGTGCCAGTAGTGGGTTTGGCACTACCACAGATACGCAGTATTTT
TRBV5-1	TRBJ2-2	-	-	CASSLDGGTGELFF	TGCGCCAGCAGCTTGGATGGCGGCACCGGGGAGCTGTTTTTT
TRBV29-1	TRBJ2-7	-	-	CSAQRALSYEQYF	TGCAGCGCCCAACGTGCGCTCTCCTACGAGCAGTACTTC
TRBV7-3	TRBJ2-2	-	-	CASSPTAAEGGELFF	TGTGCCAGCAGCCCGACGGCCGCGGAAGGCGGGGAGCTGTTTTTT
TRBV12-3/TRBV12-4	TRBJ1-2	-	TRBD1	CASSTWTGYGYTF	TGTGCCAGCAGTACCTGGACAGGCTATGGCTACACCTTC
TRBV4-1	TRBJ2-5	-	TRBD2	CASSPLGVVAGAETQYF	TGCGCCAGCAGCCCCCTGGGGGTAGTAGCGGGAGCGGAGACCCAGTACTTC
TRBV7-2	TRBJ1-6	-	TRBD1	CASSAGQGTRVGSPLHF	TGTGCCAGCAGCGCTGGACAGGGGACGAGAGTTGGTTCACCCCTCCACTTT
TRBV7-9	TRBJ2-5	once	TRBD1	CASSRQGKETQYF	TGTGCCAGCAGCCGACAGGGGAAAGAGACCCAGTACTTC
TRBV9	TRBJ2-7	-	TRBD2	CASSVGPSGGLYEQYF	TGTGCCAGCAGCGTAGGTCCGAGCGGGGGACTCTACGAGCAGTACTTC
TRBV7-2	TRBJ2-3	-	TRBD2	CASSLTGLAGGTDTQYF	TGTGCCAGCAGCTTAACTGGCTTAGCGGGGGGCACAGATACGCAGTATTTT
TRBV30	TRBJ2-5	-	-	CAWSSGVGEETQYF	TGTGCCTGGAGTTCAGGGGTCGGGGAAGAGACCCAGTACTTC